A single sample gave rise to the 22 T cell receptor beta chains below, sequenced in a study of T cell responses to AZD1222 COVID-19 vaccine. Assay used: immunoSEQ multiplex PCR; TCRdb lists only in-frame clones, some missing. Among under 200,000 clones listed, 90% to 95% were seen once. This specimen consisted of peripheral blood, obtained on day 0 of AZD1222 vaccination. All receptors derive from an adult in good health.

The gene calls are TRBV27 and TRBJ2-7; D gene ambiguous. Germline loops: CDR1 MNHEY, CDR2 SMNVEV (reference sequence). V gave up 2 bases and J gave up 4 bases, with 12 bases separating them. There are 14 residues in the CDR3. In DNA form, the CDR3 reads TGTGCCAGCAGTTTAGTAGGCCCTCTGTACGAGCAGTACTTC. Its translation: CASSLVGPLYEQYF.

V gene TRBV18 combines with J gene TRBJ2-3, with TRBD2 identical over 13 bases. This CDR3 is built from 18 residues. Trimming at V came to 3 bases and at J to 2 bases, leaving 8 bases not matched to a gene. Germline V lookup: CDR1 KGHSH, CDR2 LQKENI. Here the CDR3 DNA reads TGTGCCAGCTCACCGGGACTAGCGGGGTTGGCCCACACAGATACGCAGTATTTT. Translated: CASSPGLAGLAHTDTQYF. The variable domain in full, completed from reference TRBV18 and TRBJ2-3, reads NAGVMQNPRHLVRRRGQEARLRCSPMKGHSHVYWYRQLPEEGLKFMVYLQKENIIDESGMPKERFSAEFPKEGPSILRIQQVVRGDSAAYFCASSPGLAGLAHTDTQYFGPGTRLTVL.

V gene TRBV5-1 combines with J gene TRBJ1-5; no definite D call. Germline CDR1 SGHRS, CDR2 YFSETQ. V was cut by 2 bases and J by 11 bases, with 14 bases left in between. The CDR3 consists of 13 residues. The CDR3 DNA follows: TGCGCCAGCAGCTTTTCAGTGGGTGGGGCCCAGCATTTT. It encodes CASSFSVGGAQHF. Complete variable domain (other parts from reference TRBV5-1 and TRBJ1-5): KAGVTQTPRYLIKTRGQQVTLSCSPISGHRSVSWYQQTPGQGLQFLFEYFSETQRNKGNFPGRFSGRQFSNSRSEMNVSTLELGDSALYLCASSFSVGGAQHFGDGTRLSIL.

The rearrangement links TRBV27 to TRBJ2-5, with D possibly matching TRBD2 (5 bases). The CDR3 covers 15 residues. CDR1 and CDR2 (germline): MNHEY, SMNVEV (reference sequence). Trimming left V 4 bases short and J 3 bases short, with 15 bases between. CDR3 coding DNA: TGTGCCAGCAGTTCGGTGAGGGCCGGGGAAGAGACCCAGTACTTC. It translates to CASSSVRAGEETQYF.

This chain joins TRBV28 and TRBJ1-2; D is unclear. V was trimmed by 5 bases and J by 6 bases, leaving 19 bases between them. The CDR3 is 15 residues long. CDR1 and CDR2 from the germline V gene are MDHEN and SYDVKM. The CDR3 bases are TGTGCCAGCAGTCCGATGGGTAGAGAATATGATGGCTACACCTTC. This translates into CASSPMGREYDGYTF.

V is TRBV29-1 and J is TRBJ1-1; 9 nucleotides align to TRBD1. V lost 5 bases to trimming and J lost 8 bases; unmatched junction nucleotides: 9. The germline CDR1 and CDR2 sequences are SQVTM and ANQGSEA. The CDR3 is 13 amino acids. The CDR3 sequence: CSVKGQGGIEAFF. CDR3 nucleotide sequence: TGCAGCGTTAAGGGACAGGGAGGCATCGAAGCTTTCTTT.

The chain recombines TRBV7-9 with TRBJ1-1; D remains unclear. V was shortened by 5 bases and J by 7 bases, with 5 bases between the two germline ends. Germline CDR1 SEHNR, CDR2 FQNEAQ (reference sequence). The CDR3 contains 10 residues. Here the CDR3 reads CASSAREAFF. The CDR3 DNA reads as TGTGCCAGCAGCGCCCGTGAAGCTTTCTTT. The whole variable domain, remainder taken from reference TRBV7-9 and TRBJ1-1, is DTGVSQNPRHKITKRGQNVTFRCDPISEHNRLYWYRQTLGQGPEFLTYFQNEAQLEKSRLLSDRFSAERPKGSFSTLEIQRTEQGDSAMYLCASSAREAFFGQGTRLTVV.

The rearrangement uses TRBV10-1 and TRBJ1-3; unclear D gene. CDR1 and CDR2 from the germline V gene are WNHNN and SYGVQD (reference sequence). V lost 3 bases and J lost 1, with 10 bases in between. The CDR3 is made up of 15 amino acids. The CDR3 spells CASSEGSVSGNTIYF. The CDR3 DNA is TGCGCCAGCAGTGAAGGCAGTGTGTCTGGAAACACCATATATTTT.

The chain links TRBV27 to TRBJ2-3; a weak D match, TRBD2 (6 bases). The CDR3 has 15 residues. V was pared by 9 bases and J by 4 bases, with 20 bases between. Germline CDR1 and CDR2: MNHEY and SMNVEV (reference sequence). This CDR3 reads CASSRFRWGADTQYF. CDR3 DNA sequence: TGTGCCAGTAGCCGTTTTCGCTGGGGGGCAGATACGCAGTATTTT.

The gene calls are TRBV10-3 and TRBJ2-7, with TRBD2 matching 10 bases. This CDR3 contains 14 residues. Germline V gives CDR1 ENHRY, CDR2 SYGVKD. Unmatched junction bases numbered 1, after V lost 3 bases and J lost 2 bases. The CDR3 region is CAISESGRAYEQYF. CDR3 bases: TGTGCCATCAGTGAAAGCGGGAGGGCCTACGAGCAGTACTTC.

The J gene is TRBJ2-2, the V gene TRBV27; 16 bases agree with TRBD2. CDR3 length: 19 residues. Losses at the gene ends were 0 bases for V and 4 bases for J; bases not matched to a gene: 5. Germline V lookup: CDR1 MNHEY, CDR2 SMNVEV (reference sequence). The CDR3, as DNA: TGTGCCAGCAGTTTATCCCGGGGACTAGCGGGAGGGCCCACCGGGGAGCTGTTTTTT. This codes for CASSLSRGLAGGPTGELFF.

The chain combines TRBV6-5 with TRBJ1-4, with D uncertain. V gave up 0 bases and J gave up 8 bases, with 7 bases separating them. The CDR3 runs 13 residues. The germline V gene has CDR1 MNHEY and CDR2 SVGAGI. The CDR3 DNA sequence: TGTGCCAGCAGTTACTCGGTCAAGGAAAAACTGTTTTTT. Translating gives CASSYSVKEKLFF.

The chain links TRBV7-9 to TRBJ2-6; 7 bases line up with TRBD2. The CDR3 spans 16 residues. Per the germline V gene, CDR1 is SEHNR and CDR2 is FQNEAQ (reference sequence). The V gene end was trimmed by 5 bases and the J gene end by 1 base; junction bases not matched to a gene: 5. The CDR3 nucleotides are TGTGCCAGCAGCCCGTCGGGGGGATCTGGGGCCAACGTCCTGACTTTC. The encoded protein is CASSPSGGSGANVLTF.

This chain uses TRBV5-1 with TRBJ2-7; 7 bases agree with TRBD1. The CDR3 is 14 residues long. With 2 bases clipped from V and 3 bases from J, the junction kept 5 bases outside the gene matches. The germline gives CDR1 SGHRS, CDR2 YFSETQ. The CDR3 here is CASSFSGGVYEQYF. The CDR3 DNA follows: TGCGCCAGCAGCTTCTCAGGGGGAGTCTACGAGCAGTACTTC.

On this clone itself: This CDR3 is also generated by other DNA sequences in the sample. This chain joins TRBV13 and TRBJ1-2; 10 bases line up with TRBD1. Trimming took 5 bases from V and 5 from J; bases not matched to a gene: 2. The CDR3 sequence is 13 residues long. Germline V gives CDR1 PRHDT, CDR2 FYEKMQ (reference sequence). CDR3 nucleotide sequence: TGTGCCAGCAGCCAGGGACAGGGGTATGGCTACACCTTC. Translation: CASSQGQGYGYTF.

The chain carries TRBV5-6 and TRBJ2-5, with D unresolved. The V and J ends lost 5 bases and 5 bases respectively, with 13 bases between them. Germline lookup yields CDR1 SGHDT and CDR2 YYEEEE. This CDR3 has 13 amino acids. The CDR3 region is CASSFLPSETQYF. In DNA form, the CDR3 reads TGTGCCAGCAGTTTCCTGCCAAGCGAGACCCAGTACTTC.

The V gene is TRBV5-1, the J gene TRBJ1-3; D gene uncertain. Trimming cost V 0 bases and J 5 bases, with 9 bases left between them. CDR1 SGHRS and CDR2 YFSETQ come from the germline V gene. The CDR3 sequence is 14 residues long. The CDR3 sequence: CASSLVGFRNTIYF. As DNA, the CDR3 is TGCGCCAGCAGCTTGGTTGGCTTTCGAAACACCATATATTTT.

This sequence joins TRBV27 and TRBJ2-7, with 11 bases matching TRBD2. The V gene's germline CDR1 is MNHEY and CDR2 SMNVEV (reference sequence). The CDR3 is made up of 14 amino acids. The J segment lost 6 bases and the V segment lost 2 bases, leaving 3 bases of the junction unmatched. Here the CDR3 reads CASSLATSGGEQYF. DNA of the CDR3: TGTGCCAGCAGTTTAGCAACTAGCGGGGGCGAGCAGTACTTC.

V is TRBV11-2 and J is TRBJ1-1; D is possibly TRBD1 (5 bases). Trimming left V 6 bases short and J 3 bases short, with 20 bases between. CDR1 and CDR2 (germline): SGHAT, FQNNGV. The CDR3 has 16 amino acids. The CDR3: CASSRPGRWVHTEAFF. CDR3 sequence (DNA): TGTGCCAGCAGTCGTCCGGGACGCTGGGTCCACACTGAAGCTTTCTTT. The full variable domain, with the rest looked up from reference TRBV11-2 and TRBJ1-1, is EAGVAQSPRYKIIEKRQSVAFWCNPISGHATLYWYQQILGQGPKLLIQFQNNGVVDDSQLPKDRFSAERLKGVDSTLKIQPAKLEDSAVYLCASSRPGRWVHTEAFFGQGTRLTVV.

V usage is TRBV28 and J usage is TRBJ2-6; 8 nucleotides match TRBD2. There are 18 residues in the CDR3. Germline V gene sequence: CDR1 MDHEN, CDR2 SYDVKM. V lost 5 bases, J lost 1 base, and 10 bases stayed unmatched. Written as DNA, the CDR3 is TGTGCCAGCAGTCCTTTACCGGGACTAGTATCTGGGGCCAACGTCCTGACTTTC. Protein: CASSPLPGLVSGANVLTF.

The rearrangement uses TRBV24-1 and TRBJ2-5; no firm D call. CDR3 length equals 14 residues. With 2 bases removed from V and 4 bases from J, the gap between germline ends came to 10 bases. Germline lookup yields CDR1 KGHDR and CDR2 SFDVKD. CDR3 in DNA: TGTGCCACCAGTGATTATGCGTTCGGAGAGACCCAGTACTTC. Translating it yields CATSDYAFGETQYF.

V gene TRBV10-3 combines with J gene TRBJ2-3; no definite D call. Germline V CDR1 and CDR2: ENHRY, SYGVKD. Trimming pared 0 bases from V and 4 bases from J, leaving 11 bases between. The CDR3 loop spans 15 amino acids. The CDR3 DNA is TGTGCCATCAGTGAGTCGAGAATCGCTGCAGATACGCAGTATTTT. This sequence encodes CAISESRIAADTQYF.